What follows are 29 T cell receptor beta chains derived from one specimen sequenced in a study of regulatory T cells in long-lasting Graves disease. This sample's time point: newly diagnosed GD, antithyroid drugs for less than 3 months. With RNA extracted from PBMCs as input, the TCR library was made. Construction of the TCR beta libraries employed iRepertoire HTBI primers in conjunction with Arm-PCR of CDR3 regions. TCRdb used MiXCR to reprocess the multiplex PCR reads, holding one entry per CDR3 protein. This table has hundreds of thousands of distinct CDR3 sequences, approximately 15% appearing once. These data also featured in a second study, about T cells in Graves' hyperthyroidism and ophthalmopathy.

This sample comprised peripheral blood mononuclear cells (PBMCs), obtained at new diagnosis, from a patient treated with antithyroid drugs. The receptors shown here come from a woman younger than 45 with Graves disease.

As to this clonotype: This may come from a read error, since a much larger clone is one base off. DNA of the CDR3: TGTGCCAGCGGGAAAGGGACAGGGGGCGGGAATGAGCAGTTCTTC. Protein product: CASGKGTGGGNEQFF. V and J are TRBV7-2 and TRBJ2-1, with TRBD1 matching over 12 bases. This CDR3 is built from 15 residues. The J segment lost 7 bases and the V segment lost 8 bases, leaving 9 bases of the junction unmatched. Germline assignment: CDR1 SGHTA and CDR2 FQGNSA.

This clonotype occurred many times. The V call is TRBV20-1, the J call TRBJ1-2; D uncertain. This CDR3 contains 15 residues. Deletions cut 0 bases from V and 6 bases from J, with 17 bases between. Germline V gives CDR1 DFQATT, CDR2 SNEGSKA (reference sequence). Written as DNA, the CDR3 is TGCAGTGCTAGAGATCGGAAAGCTTCGAACGATGGCTACACCTTC. Protein product: CSARDRKASNDGYTF.

This clonotype was seen a few times. This chain joins TRBV19 and TRBJ1-2; D gene uncertain. This CDR3 contains 13 residues. Germline CDR1 is LNHDA and CDR2 is SQIVND (reference sequence). V lost 2 bases, J lost 4 bases, and 8 bases lay in between. The CDR3 DNA reads TGTGCCAGTAGTATACCCCCCGTCTATGGCTACACCTTC. It translates to CASSIPPVYGYTF.

This clonotype has ten or more counts. As DNA, the CDR3 is TGTGCCAGCAGTGTGGGGGGGGCTAGTCAGCCCCAGCATTTT. Its translation: CASSVGGASQPQHF. V gene TRBV2 combines with J gene TRBJ1-5; possibly TRBD1 for D (6 bases). This CDR3 region has 14 residues. Germline loops: CDR1 SNHLY, CDR2 FYNNEI. The V end lost 4 bases, the J end lost 6 bases, and 13 bases lay between the germline ends. Combining the CDR3 with reference TRBV2 and TRBJ1-5 gives the whole variable domain EPEVTQTPSHQVTQMGQEVILRCVPISNHLYFYWYRQILGQKVEFLVSFYNNEISEKSEIFDDQFSVERPDGSNFTLKIRSTKLEDSAMYFCASSVGGASQPQHFGDGTRLSIL.

V and J are TRBV29-1 and TRBJ2-7; tentative D call: TRBD1 (6 bases). The CDR3 sequence is 15 residues long. Trimming took 0 bases from V and 0 from J, leaving 12 bases between them. Germline-derived CDR1 and CDR2 are SQVTM and ANQGSEA. The CDR3 loop reads CSVEDRAGASYEQYF. CDR3 bases: TGCAGCGTTGAAGATCGTGCAGGGGCCTCCTACGAGCAGTACTTC.

This clonotype was seen many times. The V gene is TRBV6-1, the J gene TRBJ1-4; 9 bases agree with TRBD1. V lost 6 bases and J lost 7; bases outside the gene matches: 6. The CDR3 extends over 14 amino acids. Germline-derived CDR1 and CDR2 are MNHNS and SASEGT. CDR3 region: CASSIQGASEKLFF. The DNA of the CDR3 is TGTGCCAGCAGCATACAGGGGGCAAGTGAAAAACTGTTTTTT.

The chain is built from TRBV12-3 or TRBV12-4 and TRBJ1-2; no firm D call. The CDR3 spans 12 residues. Trimming removed 7 bases from V and 2 bases from J, with 8 bases in between. The CDR3 nucleotides are TGTGCCAGCACCCCCCTAAACTATGGCTACACCTTC. Its translation: CASTPLNYGYTF.

This clonotype was recorded many times. V is TRBV20-1 and J is TRBJ1-1; no definite D call. The CDR3 runs 13 residues. Trimming took 2 bases from V and 1 from J, leaving 8 bases between them. Germline loops: CDR1 DFQATT, CDR2 SNEGSKA (reference sequence). The CDR3 DNA reads as TGCAGTGCTAGATCGGACCCGAACACTGAAGCTTTCTTT. Amino acid sequence: CSARSDPNTEAFF.

This clonotype was detected a few times. This chain connects TRBV5-6 to TRBJ2-1; D perhaps matches TRBD2 (6 bases). CDR3 length: 16 residues. The V and J ends lost 4 bases and 0 bases respectively, with 14 bases between them. The germline CDR1 and CDR2 sequences are SGHDT and YYEEEE. The CDR3 sequence: CASSPHLGGSYNEQFF. DNA for the CDR3: TGTGCCAGCAGCCCGCATCTCGGGGGCTCCTACAATGAGCAGTTCTTC. Combining the CDR3 with reference TRBV5-6 and TRBJ2-1 gives the whole variable domain DAGVTQSPTHLIKTRGQQVTLRCSPKSGHDTVSWYQQALGQGPQFIFQYYEEEERQRGNFPDRFSGHQFPNYSSELNVNALLLGDSALYLCASSPHLGGSYNEQFFGPGTRLTVL.

Many counts were recorded for this clonotype. The chain joins TRBV7-9 to TRBJ2-7, with D perhaps matching TRBD1 (6 bases). The CDR3 loop spans 13 amino acids. The ends were cut back, 6 bases at V and 2 bases at J, with 11 bases in the middle. From germline, CDR1 is SEHNR and CDR2 FQNEAQ (reference sequence). In DNA, the CDR3 is TGTGCCAGCAGTGACAGGACCACCTACGAGCAGTACTTC. Translation: CASSDRTTYEQYF.

The chain employs TRBV24-1 and TRBJ2-3, with unresolved D. The V end was cut by 1 base, the J end by 2 bases, with 12 bases between. The CDR3 runs 16 residues. From germline, CDR1 is KGHDR and CDR2 SFDVKD. CDR3 amino acids: CATSDFPSSLTDTQYF. The CDR3 DNA sequence: TGTGCCACCAGTGATTTCCCGAGCTCCCTCACAGATACGCAGTATTTT.

The rearrangement uses TRBV4-1 and TRBJ2-3, with 10 bases fitting TRBD2. The CDR3 contains 20 residues. Unmatched junction bases numbered 16, after V lost 4 bases and J lost 0 bases. Per germline, CDR1 MGHRA and CDR2 YSYEKL. CDR3 protein: CASSPLPAGGLGSSTDTQYF. The CDR3 coding sequence is TGCGCCAGCAGCCCCCTTCCAGCGGGAGGGTTGGGTTCTAGCACAGATACGCAGTATTTT.

This clonotype has a count of ten or more. The chain uses TRBV28 and TRBJ2-1, with D perhaps matching TRBD2 (6 bases). The CDR3 consists of 15 residues. The V and J ends lost 1 base and 10 bases respectively, with 17 bases between them. Germline V CDR1 and CDR2: MDHEN, SYDVKM. The CDR3 region is CASSLLTGAGWEQFF. CDR3 DNA sequence: TGTGCCAGCAGTTTATTAACGGGCGCGGGATGGGAGCAGTTCTTC.

This clonotype was seen at least ten times. V is TRBV28 and J is TRBJ2-4; possible D gene TRBD1, 7 bases. Trimming took off 6 bases at V and 0 bases at J, with 24 bases between the two ends. Germline V gene sequence: CDR1 MDHEN, CDR2 SYDVKM. The CDR3 is made up of 19 amino acids. The DNA for the CDR3 is TGTGCCAGCAGCCCCAGACAGGGTGCGGGATCCCGAGCCAAAAACATTCAGTACTTC. It is translated as CASSPRQGAGSRAKNIQYF.

This clonotype was counted at least ten times. CDR3 nucleotides: TGTGCCAGCACGCCAGGAGCGGGAGGGGTGGCGAACACCGGGGAGCTGTTTTTT. Translation: CASTPGAGGVANTGELFF. This chain links TRBV6-1 with TRBJ2-2, with 10 bases fitting TRBD2. The CDR3 is 18 amino acids. Germline V gives CDR1 MNHNS, CDR2 SASEGT. Trimming at V came to 7 bases and at J to 0 bases, leaving 11 bases not matched to a gene.

This clonotype has ten or more counts. The chain uses TRBV30 and TRBJ2-2; 7 nucleotides align to TRBD1. Losses at the gene ends were 4 bases for V and 0 bases for J; bases not matched to a gene: 2. Germline V lookup: CDR1 GTSNPN, CDR2 SVGIG (reference sequence). The CDR3 has 14 amino acids. The CDR3 nucleotides read TGTGCCTGGACCGGGACAGCGAACACCGGGGAGCTGTTTTTT. It translates to CAWTGTANTGELFF.

This clonotype was seen ten or more times. V is TRBV28 and J is TRBJ2-5; weak D call: TRBD2 (5 bases). Per germline, CDR1 MDHEN and CDR2 SYDVKM. CDR3 length equals 18 residues. Deletions cut 1 base from V and 2 bases from J, with 20 bases between. The CDR3 protein is CASSLSRVPQVRQETQYF. In DNA form, the CDR3 reads TGTGCCAGCAGTTTATCGAGGGTTCCGCAAGTTAGGCAAGAGACCCAGTACTTC.

This clonotype has ten or more counts. The J gene is TRBJ2-7, the V gene TRBV7-9, with D possibly being TRBD1 (7 bases). The germline V gene has CDR1 SEHNR and CDR2 FQNEAQ (reference sequence). The CDR3 is made up of 16 amino acids. With 4 bases removed from V and 0 bases from J, the gap between germline ends came to 16 bases. The CDR3 DNA follows: TGTGCCAGCAGCTCCGTTCAGGGGGGAGTCTCCTACGAGCAGTACTTC. This gives the protein CASSSVQGGVSYEQYF.

Ten or more counts support this clonotype. The chain carries TRBV28 and TRBJ2-7, with D unresolved. V lost 5 bases and J 3 bases, leaving 17 bases between the germline ends. CDR3 length: 15 amino acids. CDR1 is MDHEN and CDR2 is SYDVKM in the germline V gene. CDR3 residues: CASSTSATAHYEQYF. The CDR3 coding sequence is TGTGCCAGCAGTACCTCGGCGACGGCACACTACGAGCAGTACTTC.

This clonotype was seen at least ten times. This chain uses TRBV3-1 with TRBJ2-3; D not certain. The CDR3 totals 14 residues. Between the trimmed V and J ends, which lost 2 bases and 10 bases, there was a span of 16 bases. Germline CDR1 is LGHDT and CDR2 is YNNKEL (reference sequence). Here the CDR3 reads CASSQTGPSGPQYF. In DNA form, the CDR3 reads TGTGCCAGCAGCCAAACGGGCCCATCTGGACCGCAGTATTTT.

Many counts were recorded for this clonotype. The rearrangement joins TRBV28 to TRBJ1-5; D is unresolved. V was cut by 2 bases and J by 6 bases, with 11 bases left in between. CDR1 and CDR2 from the germline V gene are MDHEN and SYDVKM. This CDR3 has 14 amino acids. CDR3 nucleotides: TGTGCCAGCAGTTTAGGGAGGGCTGGTCAGCCCCAGCATTTT. Encoded protein: CASSLGRAGQPQHF.

The table lists this clonotype with many counts. CDR3 sequence: CASSGGTVAKNIQYF. The CDR3 region has the DNA TGTGCCAGCAGTGGGGGGACTGTGGCCAAAAACATTCAGTACTTC. The chain couples TRBV28 to TRBJ2-4; a possible D gene is TRBD2 (6 bases). The V and J ends lost 5 bases and 1 base respectively, with 12 bases between them. CDR1 is MDHEN, CDR2 SYDVKM, per germline. The CDR3 is 15 residues long.

CDR3 sequence: CASSGRPSPGPYNEQFF. The CDR3 DNA sequence: TGTGCCAGCAGCGGGAGGCCCTCCCCTGGACCCTACAATGAGCAGTTCTTC. J is TRBJ2-1 and V is TRBV9; weak D call: TRBD2 (5 bases). From germline, CDR1 is SGDLS and CDR2 YYNGEE. The V and J ends lost 3 bases and 2 bases respectively, with 18 bases between them. The length of the CDR3 is 17 residues.

This clonotype was seen a handful of times. The rearrangement links TRBV28 to TRBJ1-3; a weak D match, TRBD1 (6 bases). In germline, CDR1 is MDHEN, CDR2 SYDVKM. The CDR3 is 16 residues long. The V end was cut by 6 bases, the J end by 0 bases, with 15 bases between. CDR3 loop: CASRRPGQISGNTIYF. The CDR3 nucleotides are TGTGCCAGCAGGCGCCCGGGACAAATCTCTGGAAACACCATATATTTT.

In this sample, this clonotype turned up many times. The J gene is TRBJ1-1, the V gene TRBV28; 8 bases are a match to TRBD1. Germline CDR1 is MDHEN and CDR2 is SYDVKM. With 8 bases clipped from V and 2 bases from J, the junction kept 7 bases outside the gene matches. The CDR3 length is 14 residues. CDR3 sequence reads: CASQDREVNTEAFF. In nucleotides, the CDR3 is TGTGCCAGCCAGGACAGGGAGGTTAACACTGAAGCTTTCTTT.

The chain carries TRBV2 and TRBJ2-7; TRBD1 matches at 10 bases. Germline lookup yields CDR1 SNHLY and CDR2 FYNNEI. The CDR3 loop spans 14 amino acids. The V gene end was trimmed by 7 bases and the J gene end by 3 bases; junction bases not matched to a gene: 6. CDR3 residues: CASNPGQGYYEQYF. The CDR3 DNA reads as TGTGCCAGCAACCCGGGACAGGGGTACTACGAGCAGTACTTC.

Concerning this clonotype: One end of the junction fails to match germline, which may point to a read error. The chain links TRBV9 to TRBJ2-1; 9 nucleotides line up with TRBD2. Germline loops: CDR1 SGDLS, CDR2 YYNGEE. This CDR3 is built from 15 residues. CDR3 nucleotides: TGTGCCAGCAGCGTTAGCGGGAGCTCCTACAATAAGCAGTTCTTC. This gives the protein CASSVSGSSYNKQFF.

About this clonotype: One junction end does not reproduce the germline sequence, and a read error may be involved. V is TRBV5-1 and J is TRBJ1-1, with D possibly matching TRBD1 (5 bases). The CDR3 is 15 residues long. Germline lookup yields CDR1 SGHRS and CDR2 YFSETQ. The DNA for the CDR3 is TGCGCCAGCAGTTTGGGCGGGACGGTGGGTCCTGAAGCTTTCTTT. Its protein is CASSLGGTVGPEAFF.

This clonotype was recorded at least ten times. The chain carries TRBV7-6 and TRBJ2-7; D may be TRBD1 (6 bases). Germline V CDR1 and CDR2: SGHVS, FNYEAQ. The CDR3 length is 15 residues. The V end was cut by 5 bases, the J end by 2 bases, with 16 bases between. CDR3 in DNA: TGTGCCAGCAGCCGGACAGCCACGTTTACCTACGAGCAGTACTTC. Translation gives CASSRTATFTYEQYF.